This T cell receptor (beta chain) was documented in a study of shared clonotypes between healthy human individuals. This CDR3 has 14 residues. Deletions cut 4 bases from V and 3 bases from J, with 10 bases between. The germline V gene encodes CDR1 MDHEN and CDR2 SYDVKM. Findings of the study overall: There were few donors, and this limited the genetic and exposure-history diversity represented. The naive CD4 repertoires of several donors were compared, and around 5.1% of clonotypes were shared.

As for this clone: Its antigen is undetermined.

Donation came from healthy HIV-negative adults that had no recent acute infections or vaccinations. Using immunoSEQ multiplex PCR, the repertoire was profiled, and TCRdb retains in-frame clones only, with some absent. The data contain over 400,000 clones, around 95% of them singletons. This sequence joins TRBV28 and TRBJ1-5, with D perhaps TRBD1 (5 bases). The sequenced sample consisted of naive CD4+ T cells sorted from blood. Subset defined: CD45RA+ positively selected. The clonotype was recovered from a woman in her 30s in good health. This chain's CDR3 is CASSSGLPNQPQHF. The CDR3 DNA is TGTGCCAGCAGTTCGGGACTGCCCAATCAGCCCCAGCATTTT.